This note documents a single T cell receptor beta chain sequence. Antigen: not known. The use of a sample-barcoded 5' primer and a J-beta primer mix characterized a second PCR of roughly 6 to 11 cycles. TCRdb redid the calling of the 5' RACE reads with MiXCR, one entry per CDR3 protein. Of approximately 490,000 distinct CDR3 sequences listed, around 24% are singletons. The data derive from a study of blood T cells in healthy people across ages. Study results and limitations: In the absence of known donor CMV status, changes in expanded clonotypes were possibly confounded.

Trimming took off 3 bases at V and 7 bases at J, with 16 bases between the two ends. CDR3 length: 14 amino acids. CDR1 MDHEN and CDR2 SYDVKM come from the germline V gene. The data also belong to a second study, concerning T cells of mothers and their children. As that study records: Microchimeric T cell clones that persisted were not detected.

The clonotype was recovered from a boy younger than 18 in good health. This sequence joins TRBV28 and TRBJ2-7; D may correspond to TRBD1 or TRBD2 (5 bases each). The specimen sequenced was blood. The CDR3 is CASSFGGARGEQYF. The CDR3 coding sequence is TGTGCCAGCAGTTTTGGGGGTGCCCGAGGGGAGCAGTACTTC. Full variable domain (outside the CDR3, taken from reference TRBV28 and TRBJ2-7): DVKVTQSSRYLVKRTGEKVFLECVQDMDHENMFWYRQDPGLGLRLIYFSYDVKMKEKGDIPEGYSVSREKKERFSLILESASTNQTSMYLCASSFGGARGEQYFGPGTRLTVT.